This T cell receptor (beta chain) was obtained from a study of regulatory T cells in long-lasting Graves disease. The CDR3 is made up of 15 amino acids. The germline CDR1 and CDR2 sequences are SQVTM and ANQGSEA. With 4 bases removed from V and 2 bases from J, the gap between germline ends came to 15 bases. The time point here: newly diagnosed GD, antithyroid drugs for less than 3 months. PBMCs were the source of the RNA used for TCR sequencing. Arm-PCR of CDR3 regions and iRepertoire HTBI primers were the basis on which TCR beta libraries were built. TCRdb re-called the multiplex PCR reads with MiXCR, one entry per CDR3 protein. This table holds around 500,000 distinct CDR3 sequences, around 15% found once. These same records also appear under a second study, on T cells in Graves' hyperthyroidism and ophthalmopathy. This second report adds: The patients, who ranged from 18 to 65 in age, presented with newly diagnosed hyperthyroidism lasting under 2 months.

The genes are TRBV29-1 and TRBJ1-5; perhaps TRBD1 as D (6 bases). The source is a middle-aged woman with Graves disease. This material consisted of peripheral blood mononuclear cells (PBMCs), taken at new diagnosis, from a patient treated with antithyroid drugs. CDR3 in DNA: TGCAGCGTTGCTGGGGGGGGCGGGGGCAATCAGCCCCAGCATTTT. Its protein is CSVAGGGGGNQPQHF.